This T cell receptor beta chain was documented in a study of blood T cell repertoires in COVID-19. Study at large: The recovered donors of Cohort 3 showed two negative PCRs, clearance, or symptom resolution.

The V gene end was trimmed by 7 bases and the J gene end by 1 base; junction bases not matched to a gene: 17. This CDR3 is built from 18 residues. The germline gives CDR1 MDHEN, CDR2 SYDVKM. The participants were between about 18 and 90 years old and came from fewer than 25 US areas. Participants had their cohort set by participant-reported clinical history. In the source study's methods: Nucleated cell number was recorded as an estimate derived from reference gene primer amplification. Only in-frame clones appear in the TCRdb table, and some are missing; sequencing was by immunoSEQ multiplex PCR. The V and J calls and clone size are taken from that table; D and trimming were inferred from the DNA. The sample has 330,000 or so clones, more than 75% seen once.

The sample taken for sequencing was PBMCs or T cells enriched from blood (not recorded which). The chain uses TRBV28 and TRBJ2-7, with 9 bases aligning to TRBD2. The clonotype originates from a man aged 35 to 55 in a cohort exposed to, infected with or recovered from COVID-19 (not recorded which). The CDR3 loop reads CASKPGGLAGLSSYEQYF. The CDR3 coding sequence is TGTGCCAGCAAACCCGGTGGGCTAGCGGGATTATCGTCCTACGAGCAGTACTTC.